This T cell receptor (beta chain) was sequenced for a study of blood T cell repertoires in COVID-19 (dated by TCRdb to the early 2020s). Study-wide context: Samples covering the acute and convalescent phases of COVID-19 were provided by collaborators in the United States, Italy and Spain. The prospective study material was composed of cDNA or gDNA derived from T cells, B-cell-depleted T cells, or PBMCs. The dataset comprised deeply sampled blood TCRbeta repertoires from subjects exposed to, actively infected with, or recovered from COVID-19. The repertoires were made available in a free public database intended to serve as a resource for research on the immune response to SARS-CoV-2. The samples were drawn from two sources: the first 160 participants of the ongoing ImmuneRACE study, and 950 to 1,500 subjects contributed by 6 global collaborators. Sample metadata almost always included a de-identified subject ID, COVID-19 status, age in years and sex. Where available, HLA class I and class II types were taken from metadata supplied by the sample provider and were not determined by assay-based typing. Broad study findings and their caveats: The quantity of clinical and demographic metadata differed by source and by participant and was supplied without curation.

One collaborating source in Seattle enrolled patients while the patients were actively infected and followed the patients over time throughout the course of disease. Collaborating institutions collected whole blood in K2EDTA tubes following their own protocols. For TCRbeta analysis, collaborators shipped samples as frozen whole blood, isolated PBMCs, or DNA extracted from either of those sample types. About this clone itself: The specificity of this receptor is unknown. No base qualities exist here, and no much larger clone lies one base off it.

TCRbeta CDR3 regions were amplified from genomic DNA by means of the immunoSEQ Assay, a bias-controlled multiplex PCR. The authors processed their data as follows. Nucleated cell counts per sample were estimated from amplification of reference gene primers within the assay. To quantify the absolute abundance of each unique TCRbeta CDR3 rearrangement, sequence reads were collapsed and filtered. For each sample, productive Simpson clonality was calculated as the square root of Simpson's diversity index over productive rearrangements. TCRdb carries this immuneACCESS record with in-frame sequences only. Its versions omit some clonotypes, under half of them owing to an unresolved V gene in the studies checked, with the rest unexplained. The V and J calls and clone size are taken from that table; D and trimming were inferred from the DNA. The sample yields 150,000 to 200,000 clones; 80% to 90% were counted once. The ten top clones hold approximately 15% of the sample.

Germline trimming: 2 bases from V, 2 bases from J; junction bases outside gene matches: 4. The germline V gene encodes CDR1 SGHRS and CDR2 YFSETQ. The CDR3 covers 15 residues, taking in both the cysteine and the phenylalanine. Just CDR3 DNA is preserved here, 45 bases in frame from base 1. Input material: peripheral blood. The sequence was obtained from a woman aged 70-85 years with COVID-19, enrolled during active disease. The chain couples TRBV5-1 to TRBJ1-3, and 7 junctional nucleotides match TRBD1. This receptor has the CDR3 CASSFTTGAGNTIYF. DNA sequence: TGCGCCAGCAGCTTCACTACAGGGGCTGGAAACACCATATATTTT.